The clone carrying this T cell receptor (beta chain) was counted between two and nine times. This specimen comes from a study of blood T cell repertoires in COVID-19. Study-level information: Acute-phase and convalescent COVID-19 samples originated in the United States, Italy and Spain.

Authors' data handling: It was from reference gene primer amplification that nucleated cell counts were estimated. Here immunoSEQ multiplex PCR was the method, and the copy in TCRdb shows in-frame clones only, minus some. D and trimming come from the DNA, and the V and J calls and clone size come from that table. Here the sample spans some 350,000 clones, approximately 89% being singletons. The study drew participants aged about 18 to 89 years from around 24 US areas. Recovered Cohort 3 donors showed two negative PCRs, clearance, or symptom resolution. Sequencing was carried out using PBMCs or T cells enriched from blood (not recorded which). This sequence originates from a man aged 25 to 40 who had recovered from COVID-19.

The CDR3 here is CASSILGGQGIYEQYF. The CDR3 coding sequence is TGTGCCAGTAGTATTTTGGGAGGACAGGGGATCTACGAGCAGTACTTC. This chain joins TRBV19 and TRBJ2-7, with 9 bases aligning to TRBD1. Germline-derived CDR1 and CDR2 are LNHDA and SQIVND (reference sequence). This CDR3 is 16 amino acids long. Unmatched junction bases numbered 9, after V lost 3 bases and J lost 3 bases.